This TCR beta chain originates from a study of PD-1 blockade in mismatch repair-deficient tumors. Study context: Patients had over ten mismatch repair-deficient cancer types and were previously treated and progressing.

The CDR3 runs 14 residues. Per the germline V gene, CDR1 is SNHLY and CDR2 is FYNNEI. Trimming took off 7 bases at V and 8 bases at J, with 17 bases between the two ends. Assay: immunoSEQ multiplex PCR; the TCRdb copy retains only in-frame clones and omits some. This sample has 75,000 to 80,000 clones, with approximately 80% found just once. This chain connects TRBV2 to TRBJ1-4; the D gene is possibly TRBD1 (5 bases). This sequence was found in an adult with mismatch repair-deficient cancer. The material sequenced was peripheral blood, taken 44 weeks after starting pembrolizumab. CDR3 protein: CASTDPAGKEKLFF. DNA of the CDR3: TGTGCCAGCACAGACCCGGCAGGGAAGGAAAAACTGTTTTTT.